This note documents a single TCR beta chain sequence. Its antigen is still unknown. TCRdb re-analysed the 5' RACE reads in MiXCR, keeping a single row per CDR3 protein. This sample has around 340,000 distinct CDR3 sequences, with around 20% found just once. The data were obtained in a study of T-cell memory formation after mild COVID-19. The overall study: Among the donors, TCR clusters were largely specific to each donor. Findings and limits, study-wide: CD4/CD8 balance held among clones contracting day 15 to 85, and later expanders leaned CD4+. Cross-reactive memory appears to have joined, as suggested by some responding clones showing up in pre-infection memory. Those CD4+ clones that contracted were mainly in CM and EM (CD8+ ones in EMRA).

With 4 bases removed from V and 5 bases from J, the gap between germline ends came to 15 bases. Germline loops: CDR1 LNHNV, CDR2 YYDKDF (reference sequence). The CDR3 covers 15 residues. The sample comprised PBMCs or a T cell subset sorted from them (not recorded which). This TCR was sampled from an adult woman who had mild COVID-19 (a few samples of this study predate the infection). Cell type and time point are not known. The rearrangement links TRBV15 to TRBJ2-1; no clear D gene. The CDR3 nucleotides are TGTGCCACCAGCAAAAACGTAGAGAGTCACAATGAGCAGTTCTTC. It codes for CATSKNVESHNEQFF.